The 2 T cell receptor beta chains below come from one sample, sequenced in a study of T cells in Graves' hyperthyroidism and ophthalmopathy. What was amplified from RNA transcripts were TCR beta CDR3 regions. The HTBI set primed first-round TCR CDR3 RT-PCR. Each CDR3 protein gets one entry after TCRdb re-called the multiplex PCR reads with MiXCR. The sample contains about 520,000 distinct CDR3 sequences, roughly a quarter of which appear only once. The sample was blood. The source of these receptors is a woman in her 30s with Graves' ophthalmopathy.

This clonotype was counted many times. The genes are TRBV19 and TRBJ1-1, with TRBD1 matching 8 bases. The CDR3 sequence is 15 residues long. CDR1 is LNHDA, CDR2 SQIVND, per germline (reference sequence). V lost 4 bases, J lost 5 bases, and 9 bases stayed unmatched. The CDR3 nucleotides read TGTGCCAGTAGTACGGGAACAGGGGGAAGGACTGAAGCTTTCTTT. Residues: CASSTGTGGRTEAFF. Full variable domain (rest looked up from reference TRBV19 and TRBJ1-1): DGGITQSPKYLFRKEGQNVTLSCEQNLNHDAMYWYRQDPGQGLRLIYYSQIVNDFQKGDIAEGYSVSREKKESFPLTVTSAQKNPTAFYLCASSTGTGGRTEAFFGQGTRLTVV.

This clonotype was seen at least ten times. The V call is TRBV19, the J call TRBJ1-1; TRBD1 is a possible D gene (5 bases). CDR3 length: 14 residues. Germline-derived CDR1 and CDR2 are LNHDA and SQIVND (reference sequence). V lost 3 bases, J lost 2 bases, and 10 bases lay in between. In DNA, the CDR3 is TGTGCCAGTAGTATGGCAGGGCAAAACACTGAAGCTTTCTTT. Amino acid sequence: CASSMAGQNTEAFF. The full variable domain, in which reference TRBV19 and TRBJ1-1 provide the parts outside the CDR3, is DGGITQSPKYLFRKEGQNVTLSCEQNLNHDAMYWYRQDPGQGLRLIYYSQIVNDFQKGDIAEGYSVSREKKESFPLTVTSAQKNPTAFYLCASSMAGQNTEAFFGQGTRLTVV.